This T cell receptor (beta chain) came from a study of OX40 agonist ivuxolimab in advanced cancers. Study in general: Every 2 weeks, patients received ivuxolimab intravenously, dosed at 0.01 to 10 mg/kg. A diagnosis of hepatocellular carcinoma, melanoma, renal cell or head and neck cancer was present in dose-escalation patients. Three patients, one with hepatocellular carcinoma and two with cutaneous melanoma, responded partially.

Trimming removed 5 bases from V and 5 bases from J, with 15 bases in between. CDR3 length equals 14 residues. Germline CDR1 MNHEY, CDR2 SVGAGI. TCRdb keeps only in-frame clones here, not all; method: immunoSEQ multiplex PCR. The sample includes tens of thousands of clones, approximately 82% of them seen just once. The study sampled blood at baseline, cycle 4 day 1, and cycle 7 day 1. Sequences were derived from CD4+ or CD8+ T cells sorted from blood, sampled in a trial of the OX40 agonist ivuxolimab. The receptor was isolated from an adult with an advanced solid tumor such as melanoma, head and neck, liver or kidney cancer. The chain joins TRBV6-5 to TRBJ1-2; maybe TRBD1 (5 bases). The chain's CDR3 is CASSNIGTPYGYTF. CDR3 sequence (DNA): TGTGCCAGCAGTAATATCGGGACCCCTTATGGCTACACCTTC.